These 16 T cell receptor beta chains were all obtained from the same sample, sequenced in a study of blood T cell repertoires in COVID-19. Using immunoSEQ multiplex PCR, the repertoire was profiled, and TCRdb retains in-frame clones only, with some absent. Seen here are roughly 240,000 clones, around 86% observed once, and the top ten hold approximately 5%. The sample comprised peripheral blood. The receptors come from a woman older than 75 with COVID-19, enrolled during active disease.

The rearrangement links TRBV27 to TRBJ1-2; D gene ambiguous. Between the trimmed V and J ends, which lost 6 bases and 2 bases, there was a span of 19 bases. Germline V CDR1 and CDR2: MNHEY, SMNVEV (reference sequence). This CDR3 spans 16 amino acids. CDR3 DNA: TGTGCCAGCAGCTCCCTTGGACGGAGGGAGAACTATGGCTACACCTTC. It specifies CASSSLGRRENYGYTF.

This chain uses TRBV10-3 with TRBJ2-2; TRBD1 matches 7 bases. This CDR3 is 12 amino acids long. CDR1 and CDR2 from the germline V gene are ENHRY and SYGVKD. The V gene end was trimmed by 5 bases and the J gene end by 7 bases; junction bases not matched to a gene: 1. This CDR3 is CAISSGGGELFF. The CDR3 coding sequence is TGTGCCATCAGTTCAGGGGGCGGGGAGCTGTTTTTT.

The chain recombines TRBV18 with TRBJ2-5, with 12 bases that match TRBD2. CDR1 KGHSH and CDR2 LQKENI come from the germline V gene. The CDR3 consists of 15 residues. After removal of 6 bases from V and 3 bases from J, the junction contained 5 bases not matched to a gene. This CDR3 is CASSQLAGGEETQYF. The CDR3 nucleotides read TGTGCCAGCTCGCAACTAGCGGGGGGTGAAGAGACCCAGTACTTC.

This chain connects TRBV7-3 to TRBJ1-2; 8 positions match TRBD1. Germline V lookup: CDR1 SGHTA, CDR2 FQGTGA. This CDR3 comprises 14 residues. V was pared by 5 bases and J by 4 bases, with 6 bases of the junction left unmatched. The CDR3 loop reads CASSPDRESYGYTF. Here the CDR3 DNA reads TGTGCCAGCAGCCCGGACAGGGAGAGCTATGGCTACACCTTC.

The chain recombines TRBV18 with TRBJ1-2; perhaps TRBD1 as D (5 bases). The CDR3 has 13 residues. Looked up from germline, CDR1 is KGHSH and CDR2 is LQKENI. V was shortened by 3 bases and J by 4 bases, with 9 bases between the two germline ends. In nucleotides, the CDR3 is TGTGCCAGCTCACCGGGGCCAAGCTATGGCTACACCTTC. Protein product: CASSPGPSYGYTF.

The chain recombines TRBV29-1 with TRBJ2-1, with 12 bases lining up with TRBD2. This CDR3 has 16 residues. Per germline, CDR1 SQVTM and CDR2 ANQGSEA. Unmatched junction bases numbered 12, after V lost 4 bases and J lost 8 bases. The CDR3 bases are TGCAGCGTTGCGACTAGCGGGGGAGGCCTAGGCGATGAGCAGTTCTTC. Translation: CSVATSGGGLGDEQFF.

V usage is TRBV11-2 and J usage is TRBJ1-5; possibly TRBD1 for D (6 bases). V lost 5 bases and J 3 bases, leaving 14 bases between the germline ends. The CDR3 is made up of 15 amino acids. Germline CDR1 is SGHAT and CDR2 is FQNNGV. DNA for the CDR3: TGTGCCAGCAGCGTCGACCAGGGGCCCAATCAGCCCCAGCATTTT. Its translation: CASSVDQGPNQPQHF.

The chain combines TRBV11-1 with TRBJ2-3, with D tentatively TRBD1 (6 bases). Between the trimmed V and J ends, which lost 1 base and 1 base, there was a span of 12 bases. Germline lookup yields CDR1 SGHAT and CDR2 FQDESV (reference sequence). The length of the CDR3 is 16 residues. CDR3 DNA: TGTGCCAGCAGCTTAGTAACCGCAGGGGGCACAGATACGCAGTATTTT. Translated, it gives CASSLVTAGGTDTQYF.

This clone was counted between two and nine times. Here the CDR3 reads CACAGTGGTGYTF. The CDR3, as DNA: TGTGCCTGCGCCGGGACAGGGGGCACTGGCTACACCTTC. The V and J genes are TRBV30 and TRBJ1-2; 12 nucleotides match TRBD1. The length of the CDR3 is 13 residues. Losses at the gene ends were 6 bases for V and 7 bases for J; bases not matched to a gene: 6. CDR1 GTSNPN and CDR2 SVGIG come from the germline V gene (reference sequence).

This chain uses TRBV5-1 with TRBJ2-1; TRBD1 is a possible D gene (6 bases). Looked up from germline, CDR1 is SGHRS and CDR2 is YFSETQ. The CDR3 has 15 amino acids. Trimming pared 0 bases from V and 0 bases from J, leaving 7 bases between. CDR3 sequence (DNA): TGCGCCAGCAGCTTGGGGACAGTCTCCTACAATGAGCAGTTCTTC. As protein: CASSLGTVSYNEQFF.

This chain joins TRBV6-5 and TRBJ1-6; possible D gene TRBD1, 5 bases. CDR1 MNHEY and CDR2 SVGAGI come from the germline V gene. The CDR3 is 14 residues long. The ends were cut back, 4 bases at V and 6 bases at J, with 10 bases in the middle. The CDR3 sequence: CASSSQGSNSPLHF. For the CDR3, the DNA is TGTGCCAGCAGTTCCCAGGGTAGTAATTCACCCCTCCACTTT.

This sequence joins TRBV28 and TRBJ2-1; 15 bases align to TRBD2. Trimming removed 6 bases from V and 8 bases from J; junction bases left unmatched: 5. This CDR3 spans 15 amino acids. Germline CDR1 and CDR2: MDHEN and SYDVKM. CDR3: CASSPGLAGGHEQFF. CDR3 DNA sequence: TGTGCCAGCAGCCCCGGACTAGCGGGGGGGCATGAGCAGTTCTTC.

V is TRBV4-3 and J is TRBJ1-4, with 7 bases lining up with TRBD1. This CDR3 has 15 amino acids. In germline, CDR1 is LGHNA, CDR2 YSLEER. The V gene end was trimmed by 1 base and the J gene end by 4 bases; junction bases not matched to a gene: 3. As DNA, the CDR3 is TGCGCCAGCAGCCAAGGACAGGGAGGTAATGAAAAACTGTTTTTT. This gives the protein CASSQGQGGNEKLFF.

V and J are TRBV29-1 and TRBJ2-5; D might be TRBD1 (5 bases). Trimming shortened V by 3 bases and J by 5 bases, and 10 bases separated the two germline ends. The CDR3 spans 12 residues. CDR1 SQVTM and CDR2 ANQGSEA come from the germline V gene. CDR3 loop: CSVDGPGETQYF. The CDR3 DNA is TGCAGCGTTGATGGGCCAGGGGAGACCCAGTACTTC. The complete variable domain, with remaining parts taken from reference TRBV29-1 and TRBJ2-5, reads SAVISQKPSRDICQRGTSLTIQCQVDSQVTMMFWYRQQPGQSLTLIATANQGSEATYESGFVIDKFPISRPNLTFSTLTVSNMSPEDSSIYLCSVDGPGETQYFGPGTRLLVL.

The V and J genes are TRBV19 and TRBJ1-5, with D perhaps TRBD1 (6 bases). Germline assignment: CDR1 LNHDA and CDR2 SQIVND (reference sequence). This CDR3 has 19 residues. Trimming cost V 0 bases and J 0 bases, with 18 bases left between them. CDR3 DNA sequence: TGTGCCAGTAGTATAGATCCCTTTCAGGGGAGGGGTAGCAATCAGCCCCAGCATTTT. This codes for CASSIDPFQGRGSNQPQHF.

The J gene is TRBJ2-3, the V gene TRBV3-1 (or the pseudogene TRBV3-2); 14 bases are shared with TRBD2. The CDR3 extends over 16 amino acids. The germline gives CDR1 LGHDT, CDR2 YNNKEL (reference sequence). J was trimmed by 4 bases and V by 4 bases; bases with no gene match: 4. CDR3 nucleotide sequence: TGTGCCAGCAGCCCCTGGACTAGCGGGGGGCCAGATACGCAGTATTTT. Its protein is CASSPWTSGGPDTQYF.